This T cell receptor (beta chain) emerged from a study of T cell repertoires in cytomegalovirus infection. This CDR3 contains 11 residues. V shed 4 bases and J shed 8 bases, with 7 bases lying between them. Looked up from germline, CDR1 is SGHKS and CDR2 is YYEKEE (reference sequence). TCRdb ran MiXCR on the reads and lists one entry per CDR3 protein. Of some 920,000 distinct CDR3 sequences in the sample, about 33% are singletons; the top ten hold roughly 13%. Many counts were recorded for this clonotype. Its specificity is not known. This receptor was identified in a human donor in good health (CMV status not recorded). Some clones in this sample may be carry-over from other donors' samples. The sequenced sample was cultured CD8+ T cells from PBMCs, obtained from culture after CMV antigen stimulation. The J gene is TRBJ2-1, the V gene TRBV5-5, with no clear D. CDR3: CASSPGHEQFF. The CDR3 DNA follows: TGTGCCAGCAGCCCGGGCCATGAGCAGTTCTTC.